This TCR beta chain was identified in a study of blood T cell repertoires in COVID-19. Study information: Sources were T cells, B-cell-depleted T cells, or PBMCs; the material itself was cDNA or gDNA.

Assay: immunoSEQ multiplex PCR; the TCRdb copy retains only in-frame clones and omits some. Among around 53,000 clones listed, around nine tenths were seen once. J gave up 0 bases and V 4 bases, and 9 bases lay outside the gene matches. The CDR3 has 16 residues. The germline V gene has CDR1 SGHKS and CDR2 YYEKEE (reference sequence). The chain uses TRBV5-5 and TRBJ2-7; 8 bases match TRBD2. The clonotype comes from a woman in her fifties or sixties with COVID-19, enrolled during active disease. The sequenced sample consisted of peripheral blood. This CDR3 is CASSIAGTASSYEQYF. The DNA of the CDR3 is TGTGCCAGCAGCATAGCGGGGACGGCCAGCTCCTACGAGCAGTACTTC.